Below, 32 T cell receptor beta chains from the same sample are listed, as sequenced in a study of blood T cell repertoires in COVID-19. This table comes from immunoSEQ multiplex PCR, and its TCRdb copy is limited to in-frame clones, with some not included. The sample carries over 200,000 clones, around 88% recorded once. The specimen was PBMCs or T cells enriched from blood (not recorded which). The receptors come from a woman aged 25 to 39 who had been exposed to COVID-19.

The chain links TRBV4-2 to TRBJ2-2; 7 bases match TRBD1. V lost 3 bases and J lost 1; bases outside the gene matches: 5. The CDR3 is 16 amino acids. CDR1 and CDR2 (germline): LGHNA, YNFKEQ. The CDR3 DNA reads TGTGCCAGCAGCCAGGGGACAGAAAAGAACACCGGGGAGCTGTTTTTT. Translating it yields CASSQGTEKNTGELFF.

DNA for the CDR3: TGTGCCACCGGGGGGGGTACAGATACGCAGTATTTT. This codes for CATGGGTDTQYF. The chain is built from TRBV24-1 and TRBJ2-3; 7 bases are a match to TRBD2. Trimming cost V 9 bases and J 3 bases; bases outside gene matches: 2. The CDR3 covers 12 residues. Germline assignment: CDR1 KGHDR and CDR2 SFDVKD.

DNA for the CDR3: TGTGCCAGCAGTGAAGAGAGCGGGGGGGCTGATACGCAGTATTTT. Translating gives CASSEESGGADTQYF. The chain has TRBV25-1 and TRBJ2-3, with 10 positions matching TRBD2. Trimming removed 2 bases from V and 6 bases from J; junction bases left unmatched: 5. Germline CDR1 and CDR2: MGHDK and SYGVNS. This CDR3 comprises 15 residues. Variable domain in full (rest from reference TRBV25-1 and TRBJ2-3): EADIYQTPRYLVIGTGKKITLECSQTMGHDKMYWYQQDPGMELHLIHYSYGVNSTEKGDLSSESTVSRIRTEHFPLTLESARPSHTSQYLCASSEESGGADTQYFGPGTRLTVL.

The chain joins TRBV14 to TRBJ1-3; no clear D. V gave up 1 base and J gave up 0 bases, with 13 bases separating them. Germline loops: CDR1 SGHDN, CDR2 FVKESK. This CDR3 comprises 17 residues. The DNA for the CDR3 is TGTGCCAGCAGCCAAGGCGCAGGATCCTACTCTGGAAACACCATATATTTT. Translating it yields CASSQGAGSYSGNTIYF. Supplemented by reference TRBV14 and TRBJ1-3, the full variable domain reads EAGVTQFPSHSVIEKGQTVTLRCDPISGHDNLYWYRRVMGKEIKFLLHFVKESKQDESGMPNNRFLAERTGGTYSTLKVQPAELEDSGVYFCASSQGAGSYSGNTIYFGEGSWLTVV.

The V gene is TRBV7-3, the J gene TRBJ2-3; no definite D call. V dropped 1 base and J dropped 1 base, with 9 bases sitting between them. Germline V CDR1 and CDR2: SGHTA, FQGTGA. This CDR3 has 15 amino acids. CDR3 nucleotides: TGTGCCAGCAGCTTAAACGGTTACCGCACAGATACGCAGTATTTT. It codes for CASSLNGYRTDTQYF.

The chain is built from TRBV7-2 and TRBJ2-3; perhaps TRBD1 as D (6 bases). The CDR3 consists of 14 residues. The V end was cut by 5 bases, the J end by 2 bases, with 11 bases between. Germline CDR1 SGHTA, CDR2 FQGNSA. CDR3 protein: CASSPGQSTDTQYF. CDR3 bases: TGTGCCAGCAGCCCAGGACAGTCCACAGATACGCAGTATTTT.

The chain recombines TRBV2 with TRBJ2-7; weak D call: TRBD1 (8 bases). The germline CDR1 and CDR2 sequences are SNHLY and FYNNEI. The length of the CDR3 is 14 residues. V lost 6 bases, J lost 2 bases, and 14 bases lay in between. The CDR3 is CASRATGGAYEQYF. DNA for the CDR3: TGTGCCAGCAGGGCTACAGGGGGGGCCTACGAGCAGTACTTC. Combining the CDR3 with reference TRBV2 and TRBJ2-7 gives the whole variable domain EPEVTQTPSHQVTQMGQEVILRCVPISNHLYFYWYRQILGQKVEFLVSFYNNEISEKSEIFDDQFSVERPDGSNFTLKIRSTKLEDSAMYFCASRATGGAYEQYFGPGTRLTVT.

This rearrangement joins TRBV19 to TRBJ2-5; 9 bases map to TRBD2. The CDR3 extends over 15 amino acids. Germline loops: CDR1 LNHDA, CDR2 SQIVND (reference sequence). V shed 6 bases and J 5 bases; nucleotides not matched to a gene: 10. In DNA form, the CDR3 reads TGTGCCAGTAGGGAAACTAGCGGGTTGAGGGAGACCCAGTACTTC. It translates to CASRETSGLRETQYF.

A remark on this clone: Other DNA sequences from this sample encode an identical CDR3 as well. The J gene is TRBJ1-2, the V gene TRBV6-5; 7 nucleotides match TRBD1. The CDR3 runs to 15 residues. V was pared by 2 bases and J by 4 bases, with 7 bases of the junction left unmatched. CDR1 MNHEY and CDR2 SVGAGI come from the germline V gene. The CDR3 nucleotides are TGTGCCAGCAGTTACCGACAGGGAGGAGGCTATGGCTACACCTTC. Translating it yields CASSYRQGGGYGYTF.

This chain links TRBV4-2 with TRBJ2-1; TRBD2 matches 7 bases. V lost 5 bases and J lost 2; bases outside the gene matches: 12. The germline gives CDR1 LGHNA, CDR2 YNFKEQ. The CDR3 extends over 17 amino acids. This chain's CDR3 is CASSTPAGVGPYNEQFF. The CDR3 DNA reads TGTGCCAGCAGCACCCCTGCGGGGGTGGGACCCTACAATGAGCAGTTCTTC.

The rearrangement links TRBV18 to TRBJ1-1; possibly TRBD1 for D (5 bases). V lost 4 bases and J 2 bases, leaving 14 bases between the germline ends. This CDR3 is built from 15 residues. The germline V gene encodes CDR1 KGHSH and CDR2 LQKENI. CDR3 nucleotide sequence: TGTGCCAGCTCACTTTCCCAAGGACAAAACACTGAAGCTTTCTTT. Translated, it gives CASSLSQGQNTEAFF.

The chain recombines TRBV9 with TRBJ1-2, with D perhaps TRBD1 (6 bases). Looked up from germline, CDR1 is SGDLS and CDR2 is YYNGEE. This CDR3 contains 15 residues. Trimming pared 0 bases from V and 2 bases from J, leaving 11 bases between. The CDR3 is CASSVGGPSNYGYTF. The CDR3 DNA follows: TGTGCCAGCAGCGTAGGGGGGCCCTCGAACTATGGCTACACCTTC.

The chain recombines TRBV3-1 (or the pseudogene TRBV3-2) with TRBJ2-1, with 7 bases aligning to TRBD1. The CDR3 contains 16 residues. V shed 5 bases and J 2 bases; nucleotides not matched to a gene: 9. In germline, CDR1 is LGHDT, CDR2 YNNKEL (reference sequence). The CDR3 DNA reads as TGTGCCAGCAGCTCGGAAGGGGACAGCCCCTACAATGAGCAGTTCTTC. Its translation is CASSSEGDSPYNEQFF.

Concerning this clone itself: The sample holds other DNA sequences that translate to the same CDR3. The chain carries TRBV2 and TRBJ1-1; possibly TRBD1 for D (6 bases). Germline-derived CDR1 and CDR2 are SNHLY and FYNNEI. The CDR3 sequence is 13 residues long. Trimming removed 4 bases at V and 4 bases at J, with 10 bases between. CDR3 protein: CASSGQGSTEAFF. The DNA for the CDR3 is TGTGCCAGCAGTGGTCAGGGGTCCACTGAAGCTTTCTTT.

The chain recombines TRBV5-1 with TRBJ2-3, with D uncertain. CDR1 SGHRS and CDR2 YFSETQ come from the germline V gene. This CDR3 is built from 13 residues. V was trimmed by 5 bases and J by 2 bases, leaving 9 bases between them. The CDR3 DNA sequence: TGCGCCAGCAGTGCTGGGCTCACAGATACGCAGTATTTT. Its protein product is CASSAGLTDTQYF. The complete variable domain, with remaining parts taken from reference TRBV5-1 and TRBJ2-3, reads KAGVTQTPRYLIKTRGQQVTLSCSPISGHRSVSWYQQTPGQGLQFLFEYFSETQRNKGNFPGRFSGRQFSNSRSEMNVSTLELGDSALYLCASSAGLTDTQYFGPGTRLTVL.

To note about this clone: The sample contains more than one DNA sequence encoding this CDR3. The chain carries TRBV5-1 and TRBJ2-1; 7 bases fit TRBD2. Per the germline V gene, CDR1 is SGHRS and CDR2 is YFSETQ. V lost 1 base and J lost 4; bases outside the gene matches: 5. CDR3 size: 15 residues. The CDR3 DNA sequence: TGCGCCAGCAGCTTGACTGGGGAGGGTTACAATGAGCAGTTCTTC. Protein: CASSLTGEGYNEQFF.

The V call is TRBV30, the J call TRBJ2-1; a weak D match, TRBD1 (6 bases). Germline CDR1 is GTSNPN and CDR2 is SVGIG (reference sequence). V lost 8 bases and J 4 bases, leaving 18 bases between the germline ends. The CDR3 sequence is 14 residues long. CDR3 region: CAAEYTGTYNEQFF. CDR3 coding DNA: TGTGCCGCCGAGTATACAGGGACGTACAATGAGCAGTTCTTC.

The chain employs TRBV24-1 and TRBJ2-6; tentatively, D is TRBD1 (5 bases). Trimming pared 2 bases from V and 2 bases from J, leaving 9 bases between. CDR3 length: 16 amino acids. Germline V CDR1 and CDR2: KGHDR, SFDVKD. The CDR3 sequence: CATSDSGRAGANVLTF. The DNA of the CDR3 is TGTGCCACCAGTGATTCTGGCAGGGCTGGGGCCAACGTCCTGACTTTC.

CDR3 coding DNA: TGTGCCAGCAGCCCAAACCCGACAGGGGGCAACGAGCAGTACTTC. As protein: CASSPNPTGGNEQYF. This chain connects TRBV3-1 (or the pseudogene TRBV3-2) to TRBJ2-7; the match to TRBD1 covers 10 bases. CDR3 length equals 15 residues. Germline V gene sequence: CDR1 LGHDT, CDR2 YNNKEL (reference sequence). The ends lost 4 bases at V and 5 bases at J; junction bases unmatched: 8.

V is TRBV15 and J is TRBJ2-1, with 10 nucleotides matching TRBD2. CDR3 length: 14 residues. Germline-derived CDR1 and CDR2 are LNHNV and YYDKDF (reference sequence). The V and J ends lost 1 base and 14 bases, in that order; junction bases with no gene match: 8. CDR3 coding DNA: TGTGCCACCAGCAGAGGCGATAGCGGGGGGCCGGAGTTCTTC. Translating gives CATSRGDSGGPEFF.

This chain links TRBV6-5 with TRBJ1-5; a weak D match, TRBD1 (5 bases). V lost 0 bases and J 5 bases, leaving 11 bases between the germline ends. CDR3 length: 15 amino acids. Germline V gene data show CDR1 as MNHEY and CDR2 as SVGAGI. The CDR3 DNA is TGTGCCAGCAGTTACTCAGGAGGGGACGATCAGCCCCAGCATTTT. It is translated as CASSYSGGDDQPQHF.

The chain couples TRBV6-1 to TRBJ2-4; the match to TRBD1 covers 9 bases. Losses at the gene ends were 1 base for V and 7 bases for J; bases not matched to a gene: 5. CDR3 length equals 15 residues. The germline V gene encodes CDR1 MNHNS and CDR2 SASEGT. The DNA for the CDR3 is TGTGCCAGCAGTGAAGACAGGGGGCCAAGTAACATTCAGTACTTC. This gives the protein CASSEDRGPSNIQYF.

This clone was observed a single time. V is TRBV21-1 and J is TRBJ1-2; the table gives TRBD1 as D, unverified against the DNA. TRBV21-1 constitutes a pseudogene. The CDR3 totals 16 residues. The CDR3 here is CASPAQGPSTNYGYTF. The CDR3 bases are TGTGCCAGCCCCGCTCAGGGGCCGTCAACTAACTATGGCTACACCTTC.

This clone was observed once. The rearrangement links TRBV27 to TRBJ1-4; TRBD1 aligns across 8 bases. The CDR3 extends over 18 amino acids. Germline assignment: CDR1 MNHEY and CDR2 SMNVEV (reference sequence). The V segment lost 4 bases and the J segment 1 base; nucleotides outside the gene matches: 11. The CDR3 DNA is TGTGCCAGCAGTTCCCGCAGGGGGCCCGCAAAAACTAATGAAAAACTGTTTTTT. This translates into CASSSRRGPAKTNEKLFF.

The DNA for the CDR3 is TGTGCCAGCAGCCAAGGGGAGCGTTGCACCTTC. Residues: CASSQGERCTF. The rearrangement joins TRBV4-2 to TRBJ1-2, with no clear D. Deletions cut 1 base from V and 13 bases from J, with 10 bases between. CDR1 LGHNA and CDR2 YNFKEQ come from the germline V gene. This CDR3 region has 11 residues.

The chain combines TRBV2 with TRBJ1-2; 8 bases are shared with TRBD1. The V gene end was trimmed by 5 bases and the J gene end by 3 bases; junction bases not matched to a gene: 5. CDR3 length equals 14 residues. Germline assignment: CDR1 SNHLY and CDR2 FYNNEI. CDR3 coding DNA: TGTGCCAGCAGTTCCCAGGGGGCCGACTATGGCTACACCTTC. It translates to CASSSQGADYGYTF. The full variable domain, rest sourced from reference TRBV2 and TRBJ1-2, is EPEVTQTPSHQVTQMGQEVILRCVPISNHLYFYWYRQILGQKVEFLVSFYNNEISEKSEIFDDQFSVERPDGSNFTLKIRSTKLEDSAMYFCASSSQGADYGYTFGSGTRLTVV.

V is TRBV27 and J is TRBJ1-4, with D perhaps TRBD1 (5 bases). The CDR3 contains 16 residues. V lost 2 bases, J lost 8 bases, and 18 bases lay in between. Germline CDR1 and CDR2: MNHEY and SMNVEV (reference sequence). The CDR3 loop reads CASSLRNGGGREKLFF. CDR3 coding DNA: TGTGCCAGCAGTTTACGCAACGGGGGAGGGAGGGAAAAACTGTTTTTT.

CDR3 amino acids: CASSWGQGDGEQYF. The CDR3 nucleotides read TGCGCCAGCAGCTGGGGACAGGGGGATGGCGAGCAGTACTTC. The genes are TRBV5-1 and TRBJ2-7; TRBD1 matches 11 bases. CDR3 length equals 14 residues. Unmatched junction bases numbered 5, after V lost 3 bases and J lost 6 bases. Looked up from germline, CDR1 is SGHRS and CDR2 is YFSETQ. The complete variable domain, with remaining parts taken from reference TRBV5-1 and TRBJ2-7, reads KAGVTQTPRYLIKTRGQQVTLSCSPISGHRSVSWYQQTPGQGLQFLFEYFSETQRNKGNFPGRFSGRQFSNSRSEMNVSTLELGDSALYLCASSWGQGDGEQYFGPGTRLTVT.

The chain's CDR3 is CASSLTGTGAHEQYF. CDR3 DNA sequence: TGTGCCAGCAGCTTGACCGGGACAGGGGCCCACGAGCAGTACTTC. The genes are TRBV7-3 and TRBJ2-7; 10 nucleotides line up with TRBD1. The ends lost 3 bases at V and 5 bases at J; junction bases unmatched: 7. The CDR3 covers 15 residues. CDR1 SGHTA and CDR2 FQGTGA come from the germline V gene.

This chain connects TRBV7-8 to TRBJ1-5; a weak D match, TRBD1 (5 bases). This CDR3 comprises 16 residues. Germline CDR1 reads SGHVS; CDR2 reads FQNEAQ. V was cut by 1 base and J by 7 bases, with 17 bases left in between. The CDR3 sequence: CASSLESGILKQPQHF. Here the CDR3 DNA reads TGTGCCAGCAGCTTAGAGTCAGGGATTTTAAAACAGCCCCAGCATTTT.

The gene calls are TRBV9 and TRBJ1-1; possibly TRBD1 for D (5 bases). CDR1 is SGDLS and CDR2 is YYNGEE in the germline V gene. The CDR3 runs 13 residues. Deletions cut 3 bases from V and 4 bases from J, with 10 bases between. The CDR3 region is CASSAGGFTEAFF. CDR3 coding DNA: TGTGCCAGCAGCGCCGGGGGATTCACTGAAGCTTTCTTT.

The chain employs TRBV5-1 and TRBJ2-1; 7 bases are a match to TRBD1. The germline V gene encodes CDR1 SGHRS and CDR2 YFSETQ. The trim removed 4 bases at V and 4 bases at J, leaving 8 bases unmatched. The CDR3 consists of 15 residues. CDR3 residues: CASSVTGISYNEQFF. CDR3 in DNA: TGCGCCAGCAGCGTGACAGGGATTTCATACAATGAGCAGTTCTTC. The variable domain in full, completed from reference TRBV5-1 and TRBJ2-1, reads KAGVTQTPRYLIKTRGQQVTLSCSPISGHRSVSWYQQTPGQGLQFLFEYFSETQRNKGNFPGRFSGRQFSNSRSEMNVSTLELGDSALYLCASSVTGISYNEQFFGPGTRLTVL.